The rows below give T cell receptor beta chains drawn from one sample of a study of blood T cell repertoires in COVID-19. Assay used: immunoSEQ multiplex PCR; TCRdb lists only in-frame clones, some missing. The profile covers 250,000 or so clones, with 70% to 90% appearing a single time and about 1.6% taken by the ten largest. Sequencing was performed on PBMCs or T cells enriched from blood (not recorded which). These receptors were collected from a woman between 50 and 59 years old who had recovered from COVID-19. Both conserved end residues are part of each CDR3. The order of the fields is V gene, D gene, clone size, J gene, CDR3 DNA, CDR3 protein. A D gene is named only where the DNA matches it firmly. Not all rows give a size; the values are once, few, many and, for expanded clones, a class.

V: TRBV5-6
D: .
size: .
J: TRBJ2-3
DNA: TGTGCCAGCAGCGCAGGAGGAATTAACACAGATACGCAGTATTTT
CDR3: CASSAGGINTDTQYF

V: TRBV20-1
D: .
size: .
J: TRBJ2-3
DNA: TGCAGTGCTCTTACAGGGGATACGCAGTATTTT
CDR3: CSALTGDTQYF

V: TRBV11-2
D: TRBD1
size: .
J: TRBJ2-2
DNA: TGTGCCAGCAGCCCGACAGGGGGGACCGGGGAGCTGTTTTTT
CDR3: CASSPTGGTGELFF

V: TRBV10-3
D: TRBD2
size: .
J: TRBJ2-1
DNA: TGTGCCACTAGCGGGCCCAGCAATGAGCAGTTCTTC
CDR3: CATSGPSNEQFF

V: TRBV19
D: .
size: .
J: TRBJ2-2
DNA: TGTGCCAGTAGTTTTGGACATGCGGCCGGGGAGCTGTTTTTT
CDR3: CASSFGHAAGELFF

V: TRBV19
D: TRBD1
size: .
J: TRBJ2-2
DNA: TGTGCCAGTAGTATAGGCCCCCGGACAGGGGGAATGGTCGGGGAGCTGTTTTTT
CDR3: CASSIGPRTGGMVGELFF

V: TRBV7-2
D: TRBD2
size: .
J: TRBJ2-2
DNA: TGTGCCAGCACCGTTAGCGGGCCTAGGACCGGGGAGCTGTTTTTT
CDR3: CASTVSGPRTGELFF

V: TRBV27
D: .
size: .
J: TRBJ1-5
DNA: TGTGCCAGCAGTTTATCCACGGGTCAGCCCCAGCATTTT
CDR3: CASSLSTGQPQHF

V: TRBV3-1/TRBV3-2
D: .
size: .
J: TRBJ2-5
DNA: TGTGCCAGCAGCCGAGGCTCCCCCCAGGAGACCCAGTACTTC
CDR3: CASSRGSPQETQYF

V: TRBV6-5
D: .
size: .
J: TRBJ1-3
DNA: TGTGCCAGCAGCCCCGACAGGAACTCTGGAAACACCATATATTTT
CDR3: CASSPDRNSGNTIYF

V: TRBV12-5
D: .
size: .
J: TRBJ1-1
DNA: TGTGCTAGTGGTTTGGGGGCGGGAGGCTGGAGCGAAGCTTTCTTT
CDR3: CASGLGAGGWSEAFF

V: TRBV7-3
D: TRBD1
size: .
J: TRBJ1-1
DNA: TGTGCCAGCCAGTCCAGTTCAGGGGGGGCTTTCTTT
CDR3: CASQSSSGGAFF

V: TRBV18
D: .
size: .
J: TRBJ1-1
DNA: TGTGCCAGCTCAGCATCGCGGGAAAACACTGAAGCTTTCTTT
CDR3: CASSASRENTEAFF

V: TRBV4-1
D: TRBD2
size: .
J: TRBJ2-4
DNA: TGCGCCAGCAGCCGAACTAGCGGGAAGGGCAAAAACATTCAGTACTTC
CDR3: CASSRTSGKGKNIQYF

V: TRBV28
D: .
size: .
J: TRBJ2-7
DNA: TGTGCCAGCAGATCCGGGGGTAGCTCCTACGAGCAGTACTTC
CDR3: CASRSGGSSYEQYF

V: TRBV19
D: .
size: .
J: TRBJ1-2
DNA: TGTGCCAGTAGCCCCGTATTAGGGAGAGAGGGCTATGGCTACACCTTC
CDR3: CASSPVLGREGYGYTF

V: TRBV12-3/TRBV12-4
D: .
size: .
J: TRBJ1-4
DNA: TGTGCCAGCAGTTTCCGGGAAGAAAAACTGTTTTTT
CDR3: CASSFREEKLFF

V: TRBV19
D: TRBD1
size: few
J: TRBJ2-7
DNA: TGTGCCAGTAGAAGTCCGGGACAGAGCTACGAGCAGTACTTC
CDR3: CASRSPGQSYEQYF

V: TRBV11-2
D: TRBD1
size: .
J: TRBJ1-2
DNA: TGTGCCAGCAGCTTAGAGGGACAGGGGTTCTATGGCTACACCTTC
CDR3: CASSLEGQGFYGYTF

V: TRBV6-6
D: .
size: .
J: TRBJ1-2
DNA: TGTGCCAGCAGACCTAACCCGACAGCCGTCTATGGCTACACCTTC
CDR3: CASRPNPTAVYGYTF

V: TRBV28
D: TRBD2
size: once
J: TRBJ2-3
DNA: TGTGCCAGCGGAAGACTAGCCTGGGGCACAGATACGCAGTATTTT
CDR3: CASGRLAWGTDTQYF

V: TRBV15
D: .
size: .
J: TRBJ2-1
DNA: TGTGCCACCAGCAGAGGCATAGAACGTTTCGATGAGCAGTTCTTC
CDR3: CATSRGIERFDEQFF

V: TRBV3-1/TRBV3-2
D: .
size: once
J: TRBJ2-3
DNA: TGTGCCAGCAGCCAAGAGCAGGCAGAGGGGGGGGGAAGCACAGATACGCAGTATTTT
CDR3: CASSQEQAEGGGSTDTQYF

V: TRBV4-3
D: .
size: .
J: TRBJ2-6
DNA: TGCGCCAGCAGCCAAGAGCCCGGGGCTGGGGCCAACGTCCTGACTTTC
CDR3: CASSQEPGAGANVLTF

V: TRBV12-5
D: TRBD1
size: .
J: TRBJ1-2
DNA: TGTGCTAGTGGTCCAGGACAGGGACGTGGCTACACCTTC
CDR3: CASGPGQGRGYTF

V: TRBV5-1
D: TRBD1
size: .
J: TRBJ1-1
DNA: TGCGCCAGCAGCTCCGGGACAGCACTAGGAGACACTGAAGCTTTCTTT
CDR3: CASSSGTALGDTEAFF

V: TRBV12-5
D: .
size: .
J: TRBJ1-4
DNA: TGTGCTAGTGGTTTGGTACTGGGGAGGGGAAAACTGTTTTTT
CDR3: CASGLVLGRGKLFF

V: TRBV28
D: TRBD2
size: .
J: TRBJ2-1
DNA: TGTGCCAGCAGTTTTTTTAGCGGGACCAATGAGCAGTTCTTC
CDR3: CASSFFSGTNEQFF

V: TRBV7-2
D: .
size: .
J: TRBJ1-1
DNA: TGTGCCAGCAGCTCCACATCCCCCGGGGCTGAAGCTTTCTTT
CDR3: CASSSTSPGAEAFF

V: TRBV6-5
D: .
size: .
J: TRBJ2-7
DNA: TGTGCCAGCAGTTACCGGGGGGCAAGTGGGTTCTACGAGCAGTACTTC
CDR3: CASSYRGASGFYEQYF

V: TRBV18
D: .
size: few
J: TRBJ2-1
DNA: TGTGCCAGCTCGCCGCAGCGGGTATCCTACAATGAGCAGTTCTTC
CDR3: CASSPQRVSYNEQFF

V: TRBV4-2
D: .
size: .
J: TRBJ1-4
DNA: TGTGCCAGCAGCCAAGATCCGGCGGGGGCGCTTTCTACTAATGAAAAACTGTTTTTT
CDR3: CASSQDPAGALSTNEKLFF

V: TRBV7-6
D: .
size: .
J: TRBJ1-6
DNA: TGTGCCAGCAGCGTACTGAGGGATTCACCCCTCCACTTT
CDR3: CASSVLRDSPLHF

V: TRBV7-3
D: .
size: .
J: TRBJ2-5
DNA: TGTGCCAGCAGCTTAAAGGGACAACCTGAAGAGACCCAGTACTTC
CDR3: CASSLKGQPEETQYF

V: TRBV9
D: .
size: .
J: TRBJ2-1
DNA: TGTGCCAGCAGCATACGGACTGGCGAGCAGTTCTTC
CDR3: CASSIRTGEQFF

V: TRBV28
D: TRBD1
size: .
J: TRBJ1-4
DNA: TGTGCCAGCCAACTATATGAGGGGGCAGGTGAAAAACTGTTTTTT
CDR3: CASQLYEGAGEKLFF

V: TRBV3-1/TRBV3-2
D: .
size: .
J: TRBJ2-4
DNA: TGTGCCAGCAGCTATAGCGGTCTAGCCAAAAACATTCAGTACTTC
CDR3: CASSYSGLAKNIQYF

V: TRBV7-9
D: TRBD2
size: .
J: TRBJ2-7
DNA: TGTGCCAGCAGCTTAAGGCTAGCGGGAGCTGCGGACGAGCAGTACTTC
CDR3: CASSLRLAGAADEQYF

V: TRBV7-2
D: TRBD1
size: once
J: TRBJ2-7
DNA: TGTGCCAGCAGCTTAGTTGGGCAGGGGGCCCTCGAGCAGTACTTC
CDR3: CASSLVGQGALEQYF

V: TRBV9
D: .
size: once
J: TRBJ2-3
DNA: TGTGCCAGCAGCGTTACGTCGGCAGATACGCAGTATTTT
CDR3: CASSVTSADTQYF

V: TRBV4-2
D: TRBD2
size: .
J: TRBJ2-4
DNA: TGTGCCAGCAGCCAAGATTATACGGCTAGCGGGAGGCGGGCCAAAAACATTCAGTACTTC
CDR3: CASSQDYTASGRRAKNIQYF

V: TRBV9
D: .
size: .
J: TRBJ2-1
DNA: TGTGCCAGCAGCCCAAGTGGGTTCGGGAGTCGTGAGCAGTTCTTC
CDR3: CASSPSGFGSREQFF

V: TRBV2
D: TRBD2
size: .
J: TRBJ2-2
DNA: TGTGCCAGCAGTGAGGCGGGAGTCACCGGGGAGCTGTTTTTT
CDR3: CASSEAGVTGELFF

V: TRBV9
D: .
size: .
J: TRBJ1-1
DNA: TGTGCCAGCAGCGTAGGACAGGCAACTAACACTGAAGCTTTCTTT
CDR3: CASSVGQATNTEAFF

V: TRBV28
D: TRBD1
size: .
J: TRBJ2-1
DNA: TGTGCCAGCAGTGGGTGGGGACAGATGACCTACAATGAGCAGTTCTTC
CDR3: CASSGWGQMTYNEQFF

V: TRBV18
D: .
size: .
J: TRBJ2-4
DNA: TGTGCCAGCTCACTCTCAGCGGGAGCCAAAAACATTCAGTACTTC
CDR3: CASSLSAGAKNIQYF

V: TRBV5-8
D: TRBD1
size: .
J: TRBJ1-4
DNA: TGTGCCAGCAGGCGTGACAGGGGCGGGGGTGAAAAACTGTTTTTT
CDR3: CASRRDRGGGEKLFF

V: TRBV30
D: .
size: once
J: TRBJ2-7
DNA: TGTGCCTGGAGCCCCCCAGGTAGCTCCTACGAGCAGTACTTC
CDR3: CAWSPPGSSYEQYF

V: TRBV19
D: .
size: .
J: TRBJ1-4
DNA: TGTGCCAGTAGTATAGATCGCGGGGGTAATGCTAATGAAAAACTGTTTTTT
CDR3: CASSIDRGGNANEKLFF

V: TRBV15
D: .
size: .
J: TRBJ1-5
DNA: TGTGCCACCAGCCTCACAGGTCCCCAGCCCCAGCATTTT
CDR3: CATSLTGPQPQHF

V: TRBV14
D: .
size: once
J: TRBJ2-2
DNA: TGTGCCAGCAGCGGCCGGGACTTTACCGGGGAGCTGTTTTTT
CDR3: CASSGRDFTGELFF

V: TRBV27
D: .
size: .
J: TRBJ2-1
DNA: TGTGCCAGCAGCCCTAATCTAGCGCCCTTCTACAATGAGCAGTTCTTC
CDR3: CASSPNLAPFYNEQFF

V: TRBV28
D: TRBD1
size: .
J: TRBJ1-2
DNA: TGTGCCAGCAGTTTAGGGGGTGGACAGGCTGATGGCTACACCTTC
CDR3: CASSLGGGQADGYTF

V: TRBV4-1
D: .
size: .
J: TRBJ1-4
DNA: TGCGCCAGCAGCCTTACCAGGGGTGAAAAACTGTTTTTT
CDR3: CASSLTRGEKLFF

V: TRBV15
D: .
size: .
J: TRBJ2-1
DNA: TGTGCCACCAGGCCCCGCCGGAGCGACAATGAGCAGTTCTTC
CDR3: CATRPRRSDNEQFF

V: TRBV7-9
D: .
size: .
J: TRBJ2-6
DNA: TGTGCCAGCAGCCGTGGGGGACTCGGGGTCGGGGCCAACGTCCTGACTTTC
CDR3: CASSRGGLGVGANVLTF

V: TRBV4-2
D: TRBD1
size: .
J: TRBJ1-1
DNA: TGTGCCAGCAGCCGGACGACGGGACAGATTAACACTGAAGCTTTCTTT
CDR3: CASSRTTGQINTEAFF

V: TRBV5-4
D: .
size: .
J: TRBJ2-7
DNA: TGTGCCAGCAGCTTGGGCAGGGGAAAGGTCGACGAGCAGTACTTC
CDR3: CASSLGRGKVDEQYF

V: TRBV6-5
D: .
size: .
J: TRBJ1-1
DNA: TGTGCCAGCACCATACGGGAGAACACTGAAGCTTTCTTT
CDR3: CASTIRENTEAFF

V: TRBV18
D: TRBD1
size: .
J: TRBJ1-6
DNA: TGTGCCAGCTCACCGGGACAGGTTAATTCACCCCTCCACTTT
CDR3: CASSPGQVNSPLHF